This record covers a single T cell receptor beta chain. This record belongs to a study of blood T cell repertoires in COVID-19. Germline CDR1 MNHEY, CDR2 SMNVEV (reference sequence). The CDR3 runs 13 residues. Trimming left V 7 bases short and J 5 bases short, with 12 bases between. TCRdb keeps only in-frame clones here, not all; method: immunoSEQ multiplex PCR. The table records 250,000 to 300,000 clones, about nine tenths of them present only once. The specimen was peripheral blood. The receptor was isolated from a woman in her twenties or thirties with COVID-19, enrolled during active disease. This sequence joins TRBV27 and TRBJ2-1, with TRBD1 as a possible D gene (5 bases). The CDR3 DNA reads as TGTGCCAGCACGGCAGGGTCCCACAATGAGCAGTTCTTC. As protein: CASTAGSHNEQFF.